The clone carrying this T cell receptor (beta chain) was found once. No antigen is known for it. Germline V CDR1 and CDR2: LGHNA, YNFKEQ. This CDR3 is 18 amino acids long. Trimming left V 1 base short and J 4 bases short, with 19 bases between. The PCR employed 60 Vbeta primers together with 13 Jbeta primers. The repertoire was sequenced with immunoSEQ multiplex PCR; TCRdb's copy has only in-frame clones and lacks some. Here the sample spans about 160,000 clones, 65% to 90% being singletons. This record belongs to a study of cytomegalovirus exposure and HLA in healthy donors. Findings of the study overall: Over 150 TCR beta chains were listed as cytomegalovirus-associated. Reports indicate that TCR beta sequences accurately predicted the HLA-A and HLA-B alleles of most subjects.

The genes are TRBV4-2 and TRBJ2-2, with D possibly matching TRBD1 (5 bases). The source of this sequence is a man in his forties or fifties in good health and CMV-seropositive. Sample: PBMCs. CDR3 sequence: CASSQVYKGLSATGELFF. As DNA, the CDR3 is TGTGCCAGCAGCCAAGTTTATAAGGGGTTAAGTGCCACCGGGGAGCTGTTTTTT.